This T cell receptor (beta chain) was profiled in a study of blood T cell repertoires in COVID-19. Across the whole study: COVID-19 samples collected from the United States, Italy and Spain covered acute and convalescent phases. T cells, B-cell-depleted T cells, or PBMCs provided the cDNA or gDNA that served as material.

The table lists this clone with a count of one. Trimming left V 3 bases short and J 1 base short, with 25 bases between. This CDR3 is 20 amino acids long. The germline gives CDR1 SGHVS, CDR2 FQNEAQ. Under the authors' procedure: Nucleated cell counts were estimated from reference gene primer amplification. Measured with immunoSEQ multiplex PCR; TCRdb has only the in-frame clones, and not every one. That table furnishes V, J and clone size, whereas the DNA furnished D and trimming. This table holds 120,000 to 150,000 clones, around four fifths found once. The clonotype was recovered from a human donor in a cohort sampled during active COVID-19. Sequenced material: peripheral blood. This rearrangement joins TRBV7-8 to TRBJ2-1; D is possibly TRBD1 (6 bases). The CDR3 reads CASSFSRGQTHLRSYNEQFF. The CDR3 bases are TGTGCCAGCAGCTTTAGCAGAGGACAGACCCATCTAAGGTCCTACAATGAGCAGTTCTTC.